A single T cell receptor (beta chain) is shown here with its context. This sample was taken from a study of blood T cell repertoires in COVID-19. Study information: In each case, the material was cDNA or gDNA derived from T cells, B-cell-depleted T cells, or PBMCs.

Original processing notes: Researchers report that nucleated cell counts were estimated from reference gene primer amplification. Sequencing used immunoSEQ multiplex PCR; TCRdb keeps in-frame clones, though not all of them. V, J and clone size are those of that table, while D and trimming were read from the DNA. The sample shows around 99,000 clones, 89% of them seen only once. The CDR3 has 14 amino acids. Germline V gene lookup returns CDR1 LGHDT and CDR2 YNNKEL (reference sequence). V was trimmed by 3 bases and J by 2 bases, leaving 11 bases between them. The rearrangement links TRBV3-1 (or the pseudogene TRBV3-2) to TRBJ2-7; D is possibly TRBD1 (6 bases). The receptor's source is a man in his forties with active or convalescent COVID-19. Material for sequencing was peripheral blood. CDR3 in DNA: TGTGCCAGCAGCCAGAGAGGGGGAGCCTACGAGCAGTACTTC. Its translation: CASSQRGGAYEQYF.